One sample yielded the 32 T cell receptor beta chains listed below, sequenced in a study of blood T cell repertoires in COVID-19. Measured with immunoSEQ multiplex PCR; TCRdb has only the in-frame clones, and not every one. The sample includes approximately 300,000 clones, over 85% of them seen just once. The sequenced sample was PBMCs or T cells enriched from blood (not recorded which). The receptors stem from a man aged 55 to 69 who had recovered from COVID-19.

This chain joins TRBV3-1 (or the pseudogene TRBV3-2) and TRBJ1-5; weak D call: TRBD1 (6 bases). CDR1 and CDR2 (germline): LGHDT, YNNKEL (reference sequence). The CDR3 has 14 residues. The V end lost 5 bases, the J end lost 6 bases, and 14 bases lay between the germline ends. This CDR3 reads CASSGGGLGQPQHF. The CDR3 DNA sequence: TGTGCCAGCAGCGGCGGGGGGCTTGGTCAGCCCCAGCATTTT.

The chain has TRBV7-6 and TRBJ2-3, with 7 nucleotides matching TRBD1. The germline CDR1 and CDR2 sequences are SGHVS and FNYEAQ. With V trimmed by 0 bases and J by 4 bases, 10 bases remained unmatched. This CDR3 spans 17 amino acids. CDR3 DNA: TGTGCCAGCAGCTTAGCGTCCGGGACAGTGAACGCAGATACGCAGTATTTT. It is translated as CASSLASGTVNADTQYF.

The V gene is TRBV10-3, the J gene TRBJ2-7; unclear D gene. CDR3 length: 12 amino acids. Per germline, CDR1 ENHRY and CDR2 SYGVKD. V lost 4 bases and J lost 0, with 4 bases in between. The CDR3 sequence is CAISGLSYEQYF. The CDR3 DNA reads TGTGCCATCAGTGGGCTCTCCTACGAGCAGTACTTC.

V usage is TRBV7-9 and J usage is TRBJ1-2, with D uncertain. V lost 1 base and J lost 8, with 11 bases in between. In germline, CDR1 is SEHNR, CDR2 FQNEAQ (reference sequence). CDR3 length: 13 amino acids. The CDR3 protein is CASSLDRLRGYTF. Written as DNA, the CDR3 is TGTGCCAGCAGCTTAGATAGACTTCGAGGCTACACCTTC.

The chain is built from TRBV11-3 and TRBJ1-2; TRBD1 matches 7 bases. The CDR3 loop spans 14 amino acids. V was clipped by 4 bases and J by 5 bases; unmatched bases: 7. Looked up from germline, CDR1 is SGHNT and CDR2 is YENEEA. In nucleotides, the CDR3 is TGTGCCAGCAGCTCGGGTCAGGGGGTTTATGGCTACACCTTC. It specifies CASSSGQGVYGYTF.

The chain uses TRBV7-9 and TRBJ2-7; TRBD1 agrees at 10 bases. The CDR3 is 15 amino acids. V lost 5 bases and J lost 4; bases outside the gene matches: 8. Germline-derived CDR1 and CDR2 are SEHNR and FQNEAQ (reference sequence). In DNA, the CDR3 is TGTGCCAGCAGCCTAGGAGGGACAGGGGTTTACGAGCAGTACTTC. It encodes CASSLGGTGVYEQYF.

This clone was observed once. V gene TRBV19 combines with J gene TRBJ2-7; no definite D call. The ends were cut back, 1 base at V and 0 bases at J, with 10 bases in the middle. CDR1 and CDR2 from the germline V gene are LNHDA and SQIVND (reference sequence). The CDR3 totals 15 residues. For the CDR3, the DNA is TGTGCCAGTAGTATAGGCCTGTTGAGCTCCTACGAGCAGTACTTC. As protein: CASSIGLLSSYEQYF.

This chain joins TRBV11-3 and TRBJ1-1; 8 bases fit TRBD1. The CDR3 has 15 residues. J gave up 6 bases and V 1 base, and 7 bases lay outside the gene matches. In germline, CDR1 is SGHNT, CDR2 YENEEA. CDR3 region: CASSLGPDREAEAFF. CDR3 bases: TGTGCCAGCAGCTTAGGCCCGGACAGGGAAGCTGAAGCTTTCTTT.

The chain has TRBV11-2 and TRBJ1-1; 7 nucleotides line up with TRBD1. Germline V gene sequence: CDR1 SGHAT, CDR2 FQNNGV. V shed 5 bases and J 2 bases; nucleotides not matched to a gene: 8. This CDR3 is 15 amino acids long. CDR3 DNA: TGTGCCAGCAGCCTCGACAGGGATTTAAACACTGAAGCTTTCTTT. Translated, it gives CASSLDRDLNTEAFF.

This chain connects TRBV9 to TRBJ2-1; TRBD1 agrees at 7 bases. The germline CDR1 and CDR2 sequences are SGDLS and YYNGEE. This CDR3 contains 16 residues. The V and J ends lost 3 bases and 5 bases, in that order; junction bases with no gene match: 11. This CDR3 is CASSARGIDPDNEQFF. The CDR3 nucleotides are TGTGCCAGCAGCGCCAGGGGGATCGACCCGGACAATGAGCAGTTCTTC.

The V gene is TRBV4-1, the J gene TRBJ1-5, with 7 bases fitting TRBD1. Looked up from germline, CDR1 is MGHRA and CDR2 is YSYEKL. The V and J ends lost 6 bases and 0 bases, in that order; junction bases with no gene match: 5. The CDR3 spans 15 residues. CDR3 sequence (DNA): TGCGCCAGCAGTCTAGACAGGGCTAGCAATCAGCCCCAGCATTTT. It yields the protein CASSLDRASNQPQHF.

V and J are TRBV4-3 and TRBJ1-2, with TRBD1 matching over 8 bases. The CDR3 consists of 17 residues. Germline CDR1 reads LGHNA; CDR2 reads YSLEER. After removal of 2 bases from V and 0 bases from J, the junction contained 8 bases not matched to a gene. The CDR3 loop is CASSQRTGPSSNYGYTF. The DNA for the CDR3 is TGCGCCAGCAGCCAACGGACAGGGCCCTCCTCTAACTATGGCTACACCTTC.

The chain has TRBV5-4 and TRBJ2-3, with D maybe TRBD1 (5 bases). CDR3 length: 11 residues. V was clipped by 4 bases and J by 6 bases, with 6 bases between them. Germline lookup yields CDR1 SGHNT and CDR2 YYREEE (reference sequence). The CDR3 loop is CASSPGDTQYF. The CDR3 DNA is TGTGCCAGCAGCCCAGGGGATACGCAGTATTTT.

This chain connects TRBV6-5 to TRBJ1-1; 10 positions match TRBD1. The germline V gene encodes CDR1 MNHEY and CDR2 SVGAGI. Trimming at V came to 7 bases and at J to 5 bases, leaving 10 bases not matched to a gene. CDR3 length: 15 residues. CDR3 sequence: CASKGTGAFGTEAFF. CDR3 DNA sequence: TGTGCCAGCAAAGGGACAGGGGCCTTTGGGACTGAAGCTTTCTTT.

V and J are TRBV18 and TRBJ1-2, with unresolved D. The germline V gene has CDR1 KGHSH and CDR2 LQKENI. The germline V and J ends were trimmed by 2 bases and 2 bases, with 21 bases remaining between them. The CDR3 has 18 amino acids. CDR3 sequence reads: CASSPYVGVEGVNYGYTF. CDR3 DNA: TGTGCCAGCTCACCATACGTCGGGGTCGAGGGTGTAAACTATGGCTACACCTTC. The entire variable domain, with the rest obtained from reference TRBV18 and TRBJ1-2, is as follows: NAGVMQNPRHLVRRRGQEARLRCSPMKGHSHVYWYRQLPEEGLKFMVYLQKENIIDESGMPKERFSAEFPKEGPSILRIQQVVRGDSAAYFCASSPYVGVEGVNYGYTFGSGTRLTVV.

V and J are TRBV7-2 and TRBJ1-6; perhaps TRBD1 as D (6 bases). There are 14 residues in the CDR3. Germline V gene sequence: CDR1 SGHTA, CDR2 FQGNSA. V lost 6 bases to trimming and J lost 6 bases, with 12 bases between them. The CDR3 is CASRPSGANSPLHF. In DNA form, the CDR3 reads TGTGCCAGCAGGCCGTCAGGGGCTAATTCACCCCTCCACTTT.

The J gene is TRBJ1-2, the V gene TRBV9; possible D gene TRBD1, 5 bases. Germline V gene sequence: CDR1 SGDLS, CDR2 YYNGEE. Trimming took off 1 base at V and 2 bases at J, with 12 bases between the two ends. This CDR3 is built from 15 residues. In DNA, the CDR3 is TGTGCCAGCAGCGTAAGACAGCCAATAAACTATGGCTACACCTTC. As protein: CASSVRQPINYGYTF.

The rearrangement uses TRBV24-1 and TRBJ2-3, with D hard to call. CDR3 size: 11 residues. The V end was cut by 6 bases, the J end by 4 bases, with 4 bases between. Germline CDR1 reads KGHDR; CDR2 reads SFDVKD. In DNA, the CDR3 is TGTGCCACCAGTCTCGCAGATACGCAGTATTTT. Protein product: CATSLADTQYF.

V gene TRBV7-2 combines with J gene TRBJ2-5; no firm D call. Deletions cut 5 bases from V and 2 bases from J, with 15 bases between. The germline CDR1 and CDR2 sequences are SGHTA and FQGNSA. This CDR3 comprises 15 residues. DNA of the CDR3: TGTGCCAGCAGCCTCTTACCCGGAGAACAAGAGACCCAGTACTTC. Its protein is CASSLLPGEQETQYF.

The genes are TRBV11-1 and TRBJ1-1; D unresolved. The germline gives CDR1 SGHAT, CDR2 FQDESV (reference sequence). The V gene lost 5 bases and the J gene lost 1 base, with 8 bases spanning the gap. The CDR3 is made up of 13 amino acids. CDR3 amino acids: CASSMTRNTEAFF. The DNA of the CDR3 is TGTGCCAGCAGCATGACACGGAACACTGAAGCTTTCTTT.

The genes are TRBV7-9 and TRBJ1-1, with a weak D call TRBD1 (5 bases). CDR1 SEHNR and CDR2 FQNEAQ come from the germline V gene (reference sequence). Trimming cost V 7 bases and J 5 bases, with 20 bases left between them. The CDR3 consists of 15 residues. CDR3 protein: CASTNRGSVGTEAFF. In DNA form, the CDR3 reads TGTGCCAGCACCAATCGGGGGTCAGTGGGGACTGAAGCTTTCTTT.

V usage is TRBV27 and J usage is TRBJ2-7; 15 bases are a match to TRBD2. V was pared by 8 bases and J by 7 bases, with 3 bases of the junction left unmatched. The CDR3 loop spans 13 amino acids. Germline values: CDR1 MNHEY, CDR2 SMNVEV (reference sequence). The CDR3 DNA follows: TGTGCCAGCGGACTAGCGGGAGGGGATGAGCAGTACTTC. It is translated as CASGLAGGDEQYF.

V is TRBV7-9 and J is TRBJ2-7, with 8 bases that match TRBD1. The CDR3 length is 15 residues. Germline CDR1 and CDR2: SEHNR and FQNEAQ (reference sequence). The V segment lost 4 bases and the J segment 3 bases; nucleotides outside the gene matches: 8. The CDR3 DNA sequence: TGTGCCAGCAGCTCGGACAGGGATCCCCTCTACGAGCAGTACTTC. Residues: CASSSDRDPLYEQYF.

The chain is built from TRBV4-2 and TRBJ1-4, with unresolved D. The germline V gene encodes CDR1 LGHNA and CDR2 YNFKEQ. The CDR3 covers 13 residues. V was trimmed by 0 bases and J by 6 bases, leaving 5 bases between them. In nucleotides, the CDR3 is TGTGCCAGCAGCCAAGAGCCGGATGAAAAACTGTTTTTT. Protein sequence: CASSQEPDEKLFF.

The chain links TRBV12-3 or TRBV12-4 to TRBJ1-3, with D hard to call. Trimming left V 5 bases short and J 6 bases short, with 8 bases between. The CDR3 extends over 12 amino acids. CDR3 in DNA: TGTGCCAGCAGTCCGACTTTAAACACCATATATTTT. This sequence encodes CASSPTLNTIYF.

CDR3 sequence: CASSLDRGPEAFF. CDR3 in DNA: TGCGCCAGCAGCTTAGACAGGGGGCCTGAAGCTTTCTTT. The V gene is TRBV5-1, the J gene TRBJ1-1; 10 bases fit TRBD1. This CDR3 comprises 13 residues. In germline, CDR1 is SGHRS, CDR2 YFSETQ. The trim removed 2 bases at V and 6 bases at J, leaving 1 base unmatched.

The rearrangement links TRBV6-5 to TRBJ2-7, with 9 bases that match TRBD1. Unmatched junction bases numbered 8, after V lost 4 bases and J lost 4 bases. This CDR3 has 15 residues. Germline CDR1 reads MNHEY; CDR2 reads SVGAGI. The CDR3 DNA reads TGTGCCAGCAGTTCACGGACAGGGGTCAGGTACGAGCAGTACTTC. Encoded protein: CASSSRTGVRYEQYF.

In DNA form, the CDR3 reads TGTGCCAGCAGACAACCGGGACAGGGGCACTACGAGCAGTACTTC. Protein: CASRQPGQGHYEQYF. J is TRBJ2-7 and V is TRBV6-5; 10 positions agree with TRBD1. The CDR3 runs 15 residues. V trimming: 6 bases; J trimming: 3 bases; junction bases outside the gene matches: 8. The germline gives CDR1 MNHEY, CDR2 SVGAGI.

Concerning this clone: The sample has other DNA sequences that encode this CDR3 too. This sequence joins TRBV7-9 and TRBJ2-2; 7 nucleotides line up with TRBD2. CDR1 SEHNR and CDR2 FQNEAQ come from the germline V gene (reference sequence). Trimming removed 0 bases from V and 5 bases from J; junction bases left unmatched: 0. There are 14 residues in the CDR3. The CDR3 protein is CASSLAGGTGELFF. The CDR3 DNA reads as TGTGCCAGCAGCTTAGCGGGGGGGACCGGGGAGCTGTTTTTT. The whole variable domain, remainder taken from reference TRBV7-9 and TRBJ2-2, is DTGVSQNPRHKITKRGQNVTFRCDPISEHNRLYWYRQTLGQGPEFLTYFQNEAQLEKSRLLSDRFSAERPKGSFSTLEIQRTEQGDSAMYLCASSLAGGTGELFFGEGSRLTVL.

This chain uses TRBV5-1 with TRBJ1-2, with 9 nucleotides matching TRBD1. V shed 2 bases and J 7 bases; nucleotides not matched to a gene: 15. The germline CDR1 and CDR2 sequences are SGHRS and YFSETQ. CDR3 length: 17 amino acids. CDR3 DNA: TGCGCCAGCAGCTTCGGAACAGGGGGCCAACCTATGAGTGGCTACACCTTC. Translation gives CASSFGTGGQPMSGYTF.

The chain uses TRBV30 and TRBJ1-6, with a tentative D call TRBD1 (5 bases). The V gene lost 0 bases and the J gene lost 1 base, with 13 bases spanning the gap. There are 17 residues in the CDR3. CDR1 GTSNPN and CDR2 SVGIG come from the germline V gene (reference sequence). This chain's CDR3 is CAWSVRRERSYNSPLHF. The DNA of the CDR3 is TGTGCCTGGAGTGTACGCAGGGAACGGTCCTATAATTCACCCCTCCACTTT.

The rearrangement uses TRBV2 and TRBJ2-5, with 8 bases that match TRBD1. V lost 5 bases, J lost 4 bases, and 3 bases stayed unmatched. In germline, CDR1 is SNHLY, CDR2 FYNNEI. This CDR3 is built from 13 residues. This CDR3 reads CASSRTGLETQYF. In DNA, the CDR3 is TGTGCCAGCAGTAGGACAGGGCTAGAGACCCAGTACTTC. Full variable domain (missing parts from reference TRBV2 and TRBJ2-5): EPEVTQTPSHQVTQMGQEVILRCVPISNHLYFYWYRQILGQKVEFLVSFYNNEISEKSEIFDDQFSVERPDGSNFTLKIRSTKLEDSAMYFCASSRTGLETQYFGPGTRLLVL.